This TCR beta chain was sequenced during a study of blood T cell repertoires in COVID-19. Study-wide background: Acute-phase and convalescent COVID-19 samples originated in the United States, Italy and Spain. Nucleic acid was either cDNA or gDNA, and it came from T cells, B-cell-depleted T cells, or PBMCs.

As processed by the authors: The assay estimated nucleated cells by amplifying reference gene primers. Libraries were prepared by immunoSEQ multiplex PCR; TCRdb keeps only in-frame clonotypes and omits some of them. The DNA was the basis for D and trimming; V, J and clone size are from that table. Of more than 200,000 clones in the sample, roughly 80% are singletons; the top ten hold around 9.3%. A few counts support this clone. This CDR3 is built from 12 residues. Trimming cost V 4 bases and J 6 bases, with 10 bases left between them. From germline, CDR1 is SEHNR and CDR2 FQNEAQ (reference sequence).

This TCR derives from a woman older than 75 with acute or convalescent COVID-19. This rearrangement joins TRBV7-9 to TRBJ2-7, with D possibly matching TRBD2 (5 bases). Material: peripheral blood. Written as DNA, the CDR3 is TGTGCCAGCAGCTCCCTAGCTACCGAGCAGTACTTC. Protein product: CASSSLATEQYF.